This record concerns one TCR beta chain sequence. The antigen it binds to is not known. Per-base quality was not reported, and no clone a single base away is much larger than it. The source of the sample is a study of cytomegalovirus exposure and HLA in healthy donors (TCRdb year 2017). Concerning the study at large: An earlier analysis of approximately 600 of the donors reported about 250 Gb of sequence data and around 120 million unique TCR beta sequences from about 179 million T cells. To study patterns of TCR occurrence, a later analysis re-analyzed previously published TCR beta repertoires from more than 550 donors and added high-resolution HLA genotyping. To predict cytomegalovirus infection status, the study combined high-throughput TCR immunosequencing, statistical association of individual TCRs with disease status, and machine learning. A later genetic analysis took genome-wide SNP genotypes for about 65% of the 666 donors and used that subset as a discovery cohort. The study aimed to test whether cataloging public T cell receptors could reveal signatures of past pathogen exposure. Donor age, sex, ethnicity and CMV serostatus were collected together with the repertoire data. A separate validation cohort of 100 to 150 different subjects was used in addition to the roughly 620-subject first cohort. Four or five DR-DQ haplotypes were handled as single units for association and clustering because linkage in the cohort was strong. About 280 gigabases of sequencing data and approximately 84 million unique TCR sequences were included in an early release covering about 700 HLA-typed donors. An earlier analysis of 587 of the donors used high-throughput TCR beta sequencing to judge whether each TCR beta V gene segment behaved as functional or pseudogenic. Typing coverage varied by locus: about 629-630 donors for A, B, C, DRB1 and DQB1; roughly 520 for DQA1; around 610 for DPA1; some 470 for DPB1. The study profiled the T cell repertoires of 500 to 800 subjects by immunosequencing and related them to cytomegalovirus serostatus. Class I and class II HLA loci were covered by the typing at four-digit resolution. Among about 360 genotyped donors of the cohort, an average of about 240,000 unique TCR beta nucleotide sequences were sequenced per donor, 15% to 20% of them non-productive. All discovery cohort repertoires had been generated on a single sequencing platform. In the later analysis, no new phenotypic data were used to find candidate immune exposures; instead, reliance was placed on TCR beta sequences and their occurrence across donors. Of the roughly 410 genotyped donors, 70% to 90% were placed in the genetic ancestry cluster associated with self-reported Caucasian donors. The paper as a whole reports these results and caveats: A further reported finding was that TCR beta sequences accurately predicted the HLA-A and HLA-B alleles for most subjects in the first cohort. In a later analysis, TCR association rates were found to vary across HLA loci, with the most associated TCRs seen for DRB1 alleles and the fewest for HLA-C alleles. The earlier analysis of almost 600 of the donors excluded over 15 rarely observed V segments, including chromosome 9 orphons, because counts were too low. Only TCR beta chains were sequenced in this cohort, and the absence of alpha or paired-chain data limited detectable features. A later analysis found that HLA-associated TCR beta chains were more clonally expanded and had lower generation probabilities than equally common non-associated chains. Immune exposure information for the cohort was limited to CMV serostatus. Most TCR sequences were seen in very few donors, while some public TCRs were found in many individuals. In vitro tests confirmed that a few of the cytomegalovirus-associated TCR beta chains recognize cytomegalovirus antigens. According to the authors, the approach could potentially be generalized to other disease states and immunological phenotypes. The sequencing pipeline was judged likely to have produced a cluster of highly shared sequence variants as a technical artifact. Because HLA typing was unavailable for some donors at each locus, only the typed subset was used in association tests. Strong co-occurrence of HLA alleles, especially DR and DQ, made assigning TCR associations to individual alleles difficult. According to a later analysis, parvovirus B19, influenza, CMV and Epstein-Barr virus appeared linked to several top co-occurrence clusters. V-gene and J-gene trimming of TCR beta chains was associated with a missense DCLRE1C variant in a later genetic analysis, and the association was replicated in an independent cohort. An earlier analysis of approximately 530 of the donors showed that most TCR beta V segments appeared in productive rearrangements either about 87% or about 30% of the time, which broadly matched IMGT annotations. In the study, 150 to 200 TCR beta chains were listed as associated with cytomegalovirus. According to a later analysis, most CMV-associated TCR beta chains appeared to be HLA-restricted, and the HLA associations seemed to be driven largely by CMV exposure. A later genetic analysis reported fewer N-insertions in productive TCRs among donors in an Asian-associated ancestry cluster than the roughly 620-donor mean. The classifier was reported to diagnose cytomegalovirus status with high specificity and sensitivity in both the original and validation cohorts. A later analysis associated about 17,000 TCR beta sequences with specific HLA alleles at a false discovery rate of 0.05. Linkage disequilibrium might explain the correlated functional status among segregating V segments, but an unknown experimental factor could not be ruled out. The presence/absence analyses assumed that sequencing depth was roughly uniform across donors, and that assumption may not be true.

Receptor amplification or capture employed the immunoSEQ multiplex PCR assay. A mixture of 60 forward primers for TCR Vbeta segments and 13 reverse primers for TCR Jbeta segments was used in the multiplex PCR. Amplification of the CDR3 region of rearranged TCR beta genes was performed with a multiplex PCR assay on genomic DNA. Amplified TCR beta libraries were sequenced as 87-base-pair reads on the Illumina HiSeq System. On the authors' methods: In a later analysis, tens of millions of unique TCR beta chains were counted across the approximately 640 repertoires, and approximately 9.9 million of these chains were shared by at least two donors. A nearest-neighbor algorithm error-corrected the raw reads and collapsed the reads into unique sequences, merging closely related sequences to remove PCR and sequencing errors. Alignment of CDR3 sequences to IMGT reference sequences was used to assign V, D and J gene segments. Each retained sequence needed at least a six-nucleotide match to both a V gene segment and a J gene segment. Rearrangements were called productive when the CDR3 lacked stop codons and stayed in frame with V and J; all others were non-productive. CDR3 was defined according to IMGT convention as the region running from the second conserved V-encoded cysteine to the conserved J-encoded phenylalanine. The earlier analysis of 550 to 650 of the donors excluded any sequence lacking an unambiguous match to a single V gene segment. An earlier analysis of fewer than 650 of the donors classified V segments as functional when productive rearrangements were above 56.7% and as segregating when the standard deviation between donors was above 5%. A statistical classification framework was built to diagnose cytomegalovirus status from the catalog of TCR beta chain sequences. In a later analysis, V and J genes were assigned by comparing TCR nucleotide sequences against IMGT/GENE-DB human TR gene sequences. Using the TCRdist pipeline, a later analysis assigned CDR3 sequences along with most-parsimonious VDJ recombination scenarios. In a later analysis, every TCR beta chain was defined by the combination of its CDR3 amino acid sequence and its V-gene family, and reads without a unique V-gene family were dropped. As a way to deal with suspected cross-contamination and a sequencing artifact, a later analysis dropped over 550 nucleotide sequences that were highly shared and had low generation probability. For each public chain, a later analysis derived a clonal expansion index from normalized ranks of inferred template counts within each repertoire. In a later analysis, generation probabilities were computed using a VDJ recombination model fitted to out-of-frame rearrangements, and the results were checked against IGoR. Hypergeometric tests were used in a later analysis to score TCR-TCR, TCR-HLA and TCR-CMV co-occurrence, with a repertoire-size bias correction applied to the TCR pairs. In a later analysis, false discovery rates were estimated by permuting HLA or CMV assignments 20 times. In a later analysis, co-occurring TCRs were grouped using DBSCAN, with TCRdist sequence similarity added in when clustering inside HLA-allele-positive subsets. Repertoires with fewer than 30,000 or more than 120,000 public chains, plus five repertoires with anomalous nucleotide sharing, were excluded from co-occurrence clustering. TCRdb limited this immuneACCESS table to in-frame rearrangements with V and J called. A share of clones is missing; checked studies link under half to unresolved V genes, and the rest is unexplained. V and J calls and clone size are copied from that table; D and trimming were computed from the DNA. In this sample the table shows roughly 140,000 clones, about 80% of which occur a single time. About 5% of the sample comes from the top ten.

The cohort consisted of 666 healthy bone marrow donors. At the time of sampling, all cohort members were nominally healthy, though unrecorded immune exposures were likely present. The donor was CMV seronegative and was included in the group of under 450 seronegative cohort members. A peripheral blood sample was provided by each donor, and peripheral blood mononuclear cells were used for TCR beta sequencing. Genomic DNA extraction from the blood cell samples was performed with the Qiagen DNeasy Blood Extraction Kit. The sequence was obtained from a male donor in good health and CMV-seronegative. Sequenced material: PBMCs.

At the DNA level, the sequence is TGTGCCAGCAGCGTAGTTGGGACAGTCTCTGGGGCCAACGTCCTGACTTTC. The translation is CASSVVGTVSGANVLTF. The chain couples TRBV9 to TRBJ2-6; 7 middle bases align to TRBD1. The CDR3 numbers 17 residues from cysteine through phenylalanine. This entry keeps only the CDR3 DNA: 51 bases, framed from base 1. As encoded in the germline V gene, CDR1 is SGDLS while CDR2 is YYNGEE. The germline V and J ends show losses of 0 bases and 0 bases respectively, and no gene match explains 3 bases of the junction.